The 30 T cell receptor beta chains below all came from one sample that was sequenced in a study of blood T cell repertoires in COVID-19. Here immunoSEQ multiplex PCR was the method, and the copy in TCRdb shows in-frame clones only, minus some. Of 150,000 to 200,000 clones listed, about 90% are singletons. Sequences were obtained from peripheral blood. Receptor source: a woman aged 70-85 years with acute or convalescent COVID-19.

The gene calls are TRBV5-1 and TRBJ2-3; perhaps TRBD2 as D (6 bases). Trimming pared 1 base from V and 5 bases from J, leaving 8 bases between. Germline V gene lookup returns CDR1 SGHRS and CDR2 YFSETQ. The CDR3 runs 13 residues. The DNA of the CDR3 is TGCGCCAGCAGCTTGCCGGGAGAAGATACGCAGTATTTT. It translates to CASSLPGEDTQYF.

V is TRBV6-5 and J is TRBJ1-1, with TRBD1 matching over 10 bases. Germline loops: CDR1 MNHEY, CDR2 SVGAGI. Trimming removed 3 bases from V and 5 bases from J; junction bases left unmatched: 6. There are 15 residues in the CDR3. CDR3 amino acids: CASSYPTGGLTEAFF. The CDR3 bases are TGTGCCAGCAGTTATCCGACAGGGGGCTTGACTGAAGCTTTCTTT.

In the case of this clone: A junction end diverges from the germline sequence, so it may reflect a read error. CDR3 in amino acids: CASGQDRSISGANVLTF. The CDR3 DNA reads as TGCGCCAGCGGCCAAGACAGATCCATCTCTGGGGCCAACGTCCTGACTTTC. The chain has TRBV4-3 and TRBJ2-6; D perhaps matches TRBD1 (5 bases). From germline, CDR1 is LGHNA and CDR2 YSLEER. The CDR3 runs to 17 residues.

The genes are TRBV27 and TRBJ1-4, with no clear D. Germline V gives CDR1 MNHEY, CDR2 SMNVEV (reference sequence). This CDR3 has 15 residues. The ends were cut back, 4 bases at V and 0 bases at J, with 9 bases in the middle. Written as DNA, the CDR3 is TGTGCCAGCAGTTCTTTGGGAGCAACTAATGAAAAACTGTTTTTT. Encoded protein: CASSSLGATNEKLFF.

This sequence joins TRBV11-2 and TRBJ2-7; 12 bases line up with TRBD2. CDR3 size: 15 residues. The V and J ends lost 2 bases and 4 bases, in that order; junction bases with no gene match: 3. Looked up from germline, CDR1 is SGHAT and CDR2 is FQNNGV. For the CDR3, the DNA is TGTGCCAGCAGCTTAAGACTAGCGGGAGCTTACGAGCAGTACTTC. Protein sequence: CASSLRLAGAYEQYF. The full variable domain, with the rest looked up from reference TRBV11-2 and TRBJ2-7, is EAGVAQSPRYKIIEKRQSVAFWCNPISGHATLYWYQQILGQGPKLLIQFQNNGVVDDSQLPKDRFSAERLKGVDSTLKIQPAKLEDSAVYLCASSLRLAGAYEQYFGPGTRLTVT.

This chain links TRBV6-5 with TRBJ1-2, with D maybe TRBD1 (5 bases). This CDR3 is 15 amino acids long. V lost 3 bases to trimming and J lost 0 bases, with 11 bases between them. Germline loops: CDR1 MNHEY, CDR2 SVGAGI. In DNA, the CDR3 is TGTGCCAGCAGTTATGGGCAGGGAACTAACTATGGCTACACCTTC. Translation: CASSYGQGTNYGYTF.

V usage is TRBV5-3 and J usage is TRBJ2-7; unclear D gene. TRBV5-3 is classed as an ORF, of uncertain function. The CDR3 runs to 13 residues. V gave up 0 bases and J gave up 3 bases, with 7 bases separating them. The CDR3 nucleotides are TGTGCCAGAAGCTTGGGGCTCCACTACGAGCAGTACTTC. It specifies CARSLGLHYEQYF.

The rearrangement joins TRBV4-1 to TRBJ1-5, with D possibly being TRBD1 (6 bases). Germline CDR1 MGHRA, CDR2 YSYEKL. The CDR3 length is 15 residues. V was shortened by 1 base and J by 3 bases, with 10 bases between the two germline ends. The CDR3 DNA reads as TGCGCCAGCAGCCAAGTAACAGGGAACAATCAGCCCCAGCATTTT. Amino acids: CASSQVTGNNQPQHF.

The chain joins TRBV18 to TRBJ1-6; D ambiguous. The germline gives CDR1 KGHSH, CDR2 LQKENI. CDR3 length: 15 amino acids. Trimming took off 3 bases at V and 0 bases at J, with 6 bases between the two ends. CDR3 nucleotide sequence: TGTGCCAGCTCACCGGCCAGCTCCTATAATTCACCCCTCCACTTT. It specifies CASSPASSYNSPLHF.

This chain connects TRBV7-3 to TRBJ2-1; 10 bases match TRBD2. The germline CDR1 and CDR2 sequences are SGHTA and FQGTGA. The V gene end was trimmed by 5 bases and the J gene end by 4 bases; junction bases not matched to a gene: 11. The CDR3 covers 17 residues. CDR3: CASSPELGLAQYNEQFF. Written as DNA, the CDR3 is TGTGCCAGCAGCCCTGAATTGGGACTAGCGCAGTACAATGAGCAGTTCTTC.

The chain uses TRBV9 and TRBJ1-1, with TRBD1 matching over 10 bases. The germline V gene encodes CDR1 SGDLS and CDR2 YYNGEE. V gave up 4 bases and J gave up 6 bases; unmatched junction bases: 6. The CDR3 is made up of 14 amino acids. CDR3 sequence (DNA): TGTGCCAGCAGCCCAAGACAGGGGGCATCTGAAGCTTTCTTT. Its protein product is CASSPRQGASEAFF. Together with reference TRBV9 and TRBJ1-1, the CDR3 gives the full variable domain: DSGVTQTPKHLITATGQRVTLRCSPRSGDLSVYWYQQSLDQGLQFLIQYYNGEERAKGNILERFSAQQFPDLHSELNLSSLELGDSALYFCASSPRQGASEAFFGQGTRLTVV.

The CDR3 nucleotides are TGCGCCAGCAGCTTGGCTGGGCCGCACACCGGGGAGCTGTTTTTT. Translating gives CASSLAGPHTGELFF. The chain employs TRBV5-1 and TRBJ2-2, with D unresolved. V dropped 0 bases and J dropped 3 bases, with 9 bases sitting between them. The CDR3 is made up of 15 amino acids. Germline V gene lookup returns CDR1 SGHRS and CDR2 YFSETQ.

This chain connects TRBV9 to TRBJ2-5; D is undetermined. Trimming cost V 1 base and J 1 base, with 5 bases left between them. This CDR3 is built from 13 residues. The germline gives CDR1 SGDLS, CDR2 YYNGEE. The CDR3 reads CASSVSLQETQYF. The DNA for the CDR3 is TGTGCCAGCAGCGTAAGCCTCCAAGAGACCCAGTACTTC.

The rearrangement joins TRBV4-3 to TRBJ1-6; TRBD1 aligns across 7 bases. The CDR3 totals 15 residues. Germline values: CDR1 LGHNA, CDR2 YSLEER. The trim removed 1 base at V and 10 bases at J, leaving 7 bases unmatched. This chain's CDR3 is CASSQGQGRGSPLHF. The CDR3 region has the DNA TGCGCCAGCAGCCAAGGACAGGGACGAGGATCACCCCTCCACTTT.

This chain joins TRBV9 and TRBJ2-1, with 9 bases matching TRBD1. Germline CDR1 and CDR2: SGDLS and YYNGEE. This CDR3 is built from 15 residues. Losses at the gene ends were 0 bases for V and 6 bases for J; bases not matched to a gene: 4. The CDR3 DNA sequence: TGTGCCAGCAGCGTAGCTGGGACAGGGTTCAATGAGCAGTTCTTC. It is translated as CASSVAGTGFNEQFF.

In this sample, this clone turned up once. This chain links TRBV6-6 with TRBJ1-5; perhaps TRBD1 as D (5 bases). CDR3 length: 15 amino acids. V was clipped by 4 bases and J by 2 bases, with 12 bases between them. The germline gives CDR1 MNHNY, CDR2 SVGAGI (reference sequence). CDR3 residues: CASSWRGEGNQPQHF. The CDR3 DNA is TGTGCCAGCAGTTGGAGGGGCGAAGGCAATCAGCCCCAGCATTTT.

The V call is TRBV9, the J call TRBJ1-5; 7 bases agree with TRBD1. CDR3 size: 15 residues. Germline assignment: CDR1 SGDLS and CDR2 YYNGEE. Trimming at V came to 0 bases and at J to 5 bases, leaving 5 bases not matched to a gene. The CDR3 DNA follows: TGTGCCAGCAGCGTAGGTGGCAGGGGGGATCAGCCCCAGCATTTT. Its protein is CASSVGGRGDQPQHF.

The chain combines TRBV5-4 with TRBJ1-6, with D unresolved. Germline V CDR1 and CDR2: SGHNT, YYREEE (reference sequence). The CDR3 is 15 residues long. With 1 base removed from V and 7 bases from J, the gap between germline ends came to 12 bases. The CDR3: CASSLPPGSNSPLHF. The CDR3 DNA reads TGTGCCAGCAGCTTGCCGCCAGGTTCCAATTCACCCCTCCACTTT.

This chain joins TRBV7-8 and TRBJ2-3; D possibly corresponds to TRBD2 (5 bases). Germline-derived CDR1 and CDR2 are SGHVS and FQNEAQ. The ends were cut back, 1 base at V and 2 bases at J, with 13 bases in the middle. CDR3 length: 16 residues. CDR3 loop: CASSLGLARYTDTQYF. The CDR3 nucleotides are TGTGCCAGCAGCTTAGGTCTAGCAAGGTACACAGATACGCAGTATTTT.

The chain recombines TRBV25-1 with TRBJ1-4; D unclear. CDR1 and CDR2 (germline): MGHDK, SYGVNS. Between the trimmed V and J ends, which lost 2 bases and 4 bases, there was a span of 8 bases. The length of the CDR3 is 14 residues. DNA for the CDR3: TGTGCCAGCAGTGAACTGGGGAGTAATGAAAAACTGTTTTTT. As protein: CASSELGSNEKLFF.

This CDR3 is CASSAAGPPQETQYF. In DNA, the CDR3 is TGTGCCAGCAGCGCCGCAGGTCCTCCCCAAGAGACCCAGTACTTC. The V gene is TRBV9, the J gene TRBJ2-5; D remains ambiguous. V lost 3 bases, J lost 1 base, and 13 bases lay in between. This CDR3 has 15 amino acids. Germline V gene lookup returns CDR1 SGDLS and CDR2 YYNGEE.

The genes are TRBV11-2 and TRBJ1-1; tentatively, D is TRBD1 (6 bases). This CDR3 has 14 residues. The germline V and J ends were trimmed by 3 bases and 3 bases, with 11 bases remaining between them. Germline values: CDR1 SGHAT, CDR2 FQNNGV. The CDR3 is CASSFSQGYTEAFF. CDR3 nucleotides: TGTGCCAGCAGCTTCTCACAGGGTTACACTGAAGCTTTCTTT.

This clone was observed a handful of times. The CDR3 nucleotides read TGTGCCAGCAGCTTGGGCAGCGGTAGCACAGATACGCAGTATTTT. Residues: CASSLGSGSTDTQYF. V is TRBV5-4 and J is TRBJ2-3, with D perhaps matching TRBD2 (5 bases). CDR3 size: 15 residues. Germline values: CDR1 SGHNT, CDR2 YYREEE (reference sequence). Trimming took off 0 bases at V and 0 bases at J, with 8 bases between the two ends.

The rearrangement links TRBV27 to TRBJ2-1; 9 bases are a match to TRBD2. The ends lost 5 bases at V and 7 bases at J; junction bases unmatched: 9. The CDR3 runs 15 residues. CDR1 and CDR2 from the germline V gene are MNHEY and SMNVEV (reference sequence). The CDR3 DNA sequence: TGTGCCAGCAGTACAGGACTAGCGACTTGGAATGAGCAGTTCTTC. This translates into CASSTGLATWNEQFF.

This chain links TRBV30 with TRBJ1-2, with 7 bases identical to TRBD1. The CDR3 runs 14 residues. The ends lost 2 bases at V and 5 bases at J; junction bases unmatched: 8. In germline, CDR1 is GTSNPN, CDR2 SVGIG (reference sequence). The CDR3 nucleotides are TGTGCCTGGAGTATCAACCAGGGGGTATATGGCTACACCTTC. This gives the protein CAWSINQGVYGYTF. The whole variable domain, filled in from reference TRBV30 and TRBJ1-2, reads SQTIHQWPATLVQPVGSPLSLECTVEGTSNPNLYWYRQAAGRGLQLLFYSVGIGQISSEVPQNLSASRPQDRQFILSSKKLLLSDSGFYLCAWSINQGVYGYTFGSGTRLTVV.

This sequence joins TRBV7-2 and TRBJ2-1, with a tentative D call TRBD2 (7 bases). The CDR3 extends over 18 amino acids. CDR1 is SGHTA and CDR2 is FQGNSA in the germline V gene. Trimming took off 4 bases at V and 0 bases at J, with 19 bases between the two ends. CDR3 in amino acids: CASSSRGAGASSYNEQFF. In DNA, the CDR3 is TGTGCCAGCAGCTCGCGTGGGGCGGGGGCGAGCTCCTACAATGAGCAGTTCTTC.

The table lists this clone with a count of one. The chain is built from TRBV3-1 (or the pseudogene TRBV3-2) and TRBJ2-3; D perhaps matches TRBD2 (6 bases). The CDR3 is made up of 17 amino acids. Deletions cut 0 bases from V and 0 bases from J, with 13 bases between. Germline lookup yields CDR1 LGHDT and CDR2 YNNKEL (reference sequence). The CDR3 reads CASSQDRPGVSTDTQYF. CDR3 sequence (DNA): TGTGCCAGCAGCCAAGATCGACCGGGAGTGAGCACAGATACGCAGTATTTT.

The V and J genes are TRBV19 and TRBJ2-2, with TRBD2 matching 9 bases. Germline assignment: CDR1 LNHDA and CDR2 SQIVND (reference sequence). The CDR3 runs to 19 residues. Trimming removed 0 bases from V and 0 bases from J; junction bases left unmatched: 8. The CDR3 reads CASSIDRWAGGANTGELFF. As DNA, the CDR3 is TGTGCCAGTAGTATAGATCGTTGGGCGGGAGGGGCGAACACCGGGGAGCTGTTTTTT.

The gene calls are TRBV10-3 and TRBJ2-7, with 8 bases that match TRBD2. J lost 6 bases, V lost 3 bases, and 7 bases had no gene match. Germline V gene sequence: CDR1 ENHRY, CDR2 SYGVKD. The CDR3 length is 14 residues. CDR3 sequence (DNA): TGTGCCATCAGTGACGGACTAGCCGGGTTCGAGCAGTACTTC. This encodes CAISDGLAGFEQYF.

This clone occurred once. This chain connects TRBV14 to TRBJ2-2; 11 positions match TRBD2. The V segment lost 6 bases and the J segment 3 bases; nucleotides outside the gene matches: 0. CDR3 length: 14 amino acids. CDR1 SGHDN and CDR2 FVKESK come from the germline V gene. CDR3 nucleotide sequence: TGTGCCAGCAGACTAGCGGGAGACACCGGGGAGCTGTTTTTT. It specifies CASRLAGDTGELFF.